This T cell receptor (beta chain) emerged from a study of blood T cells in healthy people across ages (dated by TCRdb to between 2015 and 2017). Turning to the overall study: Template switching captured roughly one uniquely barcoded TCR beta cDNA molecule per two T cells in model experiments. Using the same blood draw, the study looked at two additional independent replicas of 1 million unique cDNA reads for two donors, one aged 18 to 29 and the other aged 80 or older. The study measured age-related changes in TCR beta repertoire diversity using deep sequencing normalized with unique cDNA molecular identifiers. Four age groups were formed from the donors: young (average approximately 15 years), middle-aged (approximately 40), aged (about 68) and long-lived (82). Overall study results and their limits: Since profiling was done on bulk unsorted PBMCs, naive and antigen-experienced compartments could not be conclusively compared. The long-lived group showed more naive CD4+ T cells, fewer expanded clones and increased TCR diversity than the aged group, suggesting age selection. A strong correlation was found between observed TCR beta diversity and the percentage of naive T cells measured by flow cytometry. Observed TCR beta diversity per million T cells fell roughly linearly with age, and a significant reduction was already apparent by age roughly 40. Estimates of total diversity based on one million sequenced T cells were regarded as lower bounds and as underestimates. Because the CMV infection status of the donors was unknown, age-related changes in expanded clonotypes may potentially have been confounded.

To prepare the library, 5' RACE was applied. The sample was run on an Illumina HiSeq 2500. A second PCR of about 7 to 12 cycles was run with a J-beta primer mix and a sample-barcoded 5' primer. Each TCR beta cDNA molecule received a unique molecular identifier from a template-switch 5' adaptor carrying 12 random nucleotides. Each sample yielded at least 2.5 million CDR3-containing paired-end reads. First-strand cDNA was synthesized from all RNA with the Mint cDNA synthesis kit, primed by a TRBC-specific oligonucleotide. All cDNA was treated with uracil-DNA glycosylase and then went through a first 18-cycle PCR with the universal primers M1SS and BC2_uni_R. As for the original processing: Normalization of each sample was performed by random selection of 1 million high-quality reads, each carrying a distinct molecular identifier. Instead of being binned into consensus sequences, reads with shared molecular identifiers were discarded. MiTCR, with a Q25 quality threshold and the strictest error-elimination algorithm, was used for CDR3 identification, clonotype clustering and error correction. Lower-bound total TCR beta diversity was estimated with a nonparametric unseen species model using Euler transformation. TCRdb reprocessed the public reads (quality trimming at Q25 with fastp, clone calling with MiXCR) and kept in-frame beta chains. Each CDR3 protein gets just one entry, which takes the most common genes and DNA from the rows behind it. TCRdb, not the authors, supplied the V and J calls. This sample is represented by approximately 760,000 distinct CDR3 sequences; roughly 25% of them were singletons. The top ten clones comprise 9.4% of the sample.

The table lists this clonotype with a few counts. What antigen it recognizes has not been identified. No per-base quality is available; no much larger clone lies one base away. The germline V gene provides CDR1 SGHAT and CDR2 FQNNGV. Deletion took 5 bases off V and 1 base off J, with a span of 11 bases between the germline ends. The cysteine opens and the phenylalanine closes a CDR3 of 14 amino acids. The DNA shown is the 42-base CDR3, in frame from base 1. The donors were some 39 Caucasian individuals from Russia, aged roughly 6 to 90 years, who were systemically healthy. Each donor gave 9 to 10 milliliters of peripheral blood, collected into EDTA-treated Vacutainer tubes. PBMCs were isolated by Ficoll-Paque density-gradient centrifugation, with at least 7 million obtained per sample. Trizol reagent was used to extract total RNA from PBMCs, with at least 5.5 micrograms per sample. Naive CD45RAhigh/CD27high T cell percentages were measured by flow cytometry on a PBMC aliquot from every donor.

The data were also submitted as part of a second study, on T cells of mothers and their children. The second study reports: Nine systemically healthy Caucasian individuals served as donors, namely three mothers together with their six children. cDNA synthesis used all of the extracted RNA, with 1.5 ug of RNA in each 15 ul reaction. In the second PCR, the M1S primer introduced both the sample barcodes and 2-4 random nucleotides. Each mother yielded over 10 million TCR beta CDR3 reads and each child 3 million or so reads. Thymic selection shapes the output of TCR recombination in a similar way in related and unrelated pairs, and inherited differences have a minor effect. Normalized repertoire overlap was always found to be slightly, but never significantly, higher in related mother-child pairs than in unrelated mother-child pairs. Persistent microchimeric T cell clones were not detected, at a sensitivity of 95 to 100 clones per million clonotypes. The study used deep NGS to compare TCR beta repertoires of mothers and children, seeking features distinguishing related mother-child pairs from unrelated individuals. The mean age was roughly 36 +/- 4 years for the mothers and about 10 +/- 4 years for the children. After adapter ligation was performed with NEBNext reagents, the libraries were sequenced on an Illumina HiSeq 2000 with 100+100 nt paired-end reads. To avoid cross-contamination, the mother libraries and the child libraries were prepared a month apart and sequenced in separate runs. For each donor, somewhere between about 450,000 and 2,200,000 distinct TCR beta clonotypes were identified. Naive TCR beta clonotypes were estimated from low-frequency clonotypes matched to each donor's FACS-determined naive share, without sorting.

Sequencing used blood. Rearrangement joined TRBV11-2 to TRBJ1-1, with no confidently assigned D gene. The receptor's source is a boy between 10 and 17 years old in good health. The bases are TGTGCCAGCAGCCGAAGGTTTTCGAACACTGAAGCTTTCTTT. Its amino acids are CASSRRFSNTEAFF.